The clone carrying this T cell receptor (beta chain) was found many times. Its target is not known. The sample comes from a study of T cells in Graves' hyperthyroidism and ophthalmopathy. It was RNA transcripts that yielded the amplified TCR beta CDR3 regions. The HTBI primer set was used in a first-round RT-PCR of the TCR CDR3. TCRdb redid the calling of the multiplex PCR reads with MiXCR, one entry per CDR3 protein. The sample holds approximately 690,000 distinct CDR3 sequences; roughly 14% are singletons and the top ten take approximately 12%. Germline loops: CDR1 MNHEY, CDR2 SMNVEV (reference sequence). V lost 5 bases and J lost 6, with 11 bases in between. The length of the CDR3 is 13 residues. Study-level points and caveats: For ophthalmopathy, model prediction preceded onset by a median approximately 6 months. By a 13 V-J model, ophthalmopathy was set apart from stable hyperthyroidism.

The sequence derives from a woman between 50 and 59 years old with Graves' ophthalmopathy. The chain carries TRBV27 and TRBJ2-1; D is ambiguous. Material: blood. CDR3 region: CASSPLTINEQFF. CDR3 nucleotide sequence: TGTGCCAGCAGTCCTCTCACCATCAATGAGCAGTTCTTC.